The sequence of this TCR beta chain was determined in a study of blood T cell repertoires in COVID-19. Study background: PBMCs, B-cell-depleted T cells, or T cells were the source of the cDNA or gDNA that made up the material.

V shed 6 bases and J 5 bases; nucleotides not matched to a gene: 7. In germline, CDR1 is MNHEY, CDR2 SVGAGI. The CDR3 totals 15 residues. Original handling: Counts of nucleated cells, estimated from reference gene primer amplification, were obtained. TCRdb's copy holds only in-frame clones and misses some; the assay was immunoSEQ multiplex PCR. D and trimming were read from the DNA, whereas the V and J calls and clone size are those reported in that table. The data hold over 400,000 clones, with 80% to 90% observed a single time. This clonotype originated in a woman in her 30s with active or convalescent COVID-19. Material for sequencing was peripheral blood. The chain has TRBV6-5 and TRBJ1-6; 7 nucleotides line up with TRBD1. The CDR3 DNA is TGTGCCAGCAGGCTCCCCGGGACAGATAATTCACCCCTCCACTTT. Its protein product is CASRLPGTDNSPLHF.